This T cell receptor beta chain was recovered during a study of blood T cell repertoires in COVID-19. As for the study in general: COVID-19 samples collected from the United States, Italy and Spain covered acute and convalescent phases. PBMCs, B-cell-depleted T cells, or T cells were the source of the cDNA or gDNA that made up the material.

The CDR3 runs 11 residues. Trimming pared 4 bases from V and 4 bases from J, leaving 3 bases between. CDR1 is SGHNT and CDR2 is YYREEE in the germline V gene (reference sequence). The participants were between about 18 and 90 years old and came from about two dozen US areas. In the authors' workflow: Reference gene primer amplification in the assay estimated nucleated cell counts. Here immunoSEQ multiplex PCR was the method, and the copy in TCRdb shows in-frame clones only, minus some. That table gives V, J and clone size, and the DNA gave D and trimming. The sample lists 150,000 or so clones, roughly 87% occurring once.

The sequencing input was PBMCs or T cells enriched from blood (not recorded which). The V call is TRBV5-4, the J call TRBJ2-1; D gene uncertain. This sequence originates from a woman aged 40 to 55 who had been exposed to COVID-19. The CDR3 loop is CASSTYNEQFF. The CDR3 nucleotides read TGTGCCAGCAGCACATACAATGAGCAGTTCTTC.